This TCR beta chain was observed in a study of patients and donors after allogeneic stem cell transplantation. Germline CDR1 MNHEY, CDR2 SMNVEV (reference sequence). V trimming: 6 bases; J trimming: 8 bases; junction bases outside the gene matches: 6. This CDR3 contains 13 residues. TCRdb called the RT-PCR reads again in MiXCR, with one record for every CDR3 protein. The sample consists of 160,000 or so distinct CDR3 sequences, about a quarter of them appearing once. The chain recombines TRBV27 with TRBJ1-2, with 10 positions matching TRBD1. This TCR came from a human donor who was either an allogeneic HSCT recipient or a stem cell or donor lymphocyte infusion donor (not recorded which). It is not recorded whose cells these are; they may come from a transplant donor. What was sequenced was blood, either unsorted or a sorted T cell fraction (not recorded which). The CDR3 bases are TGTGCCAGCAGGGATGACAGGGGGCAAGGCTACACCTTC. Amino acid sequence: CASRDDRGQGYTF.